The 8 T cell receptor beta chains below were found in one sample sequenced in a study of blood T cells in healthy people across ages. With a J-beta primer mix and a sample-barcoded 5' primer, a second PCR ran 7 to 11 cycles. TCRdb re-analysed the 5' RACE reads in MiXCR, keeping a single row per CDR3 protein. The table records hundreds of thousands of distinct CDR3 sequences, about 21% of them present only once. The sample was blood. These TCRs come from a man in his 70s in good health.

This clonotype was seen only a few times. The chain is built from TRBV6-1 and TRBJ2-5; D gene unclear. V shed 1 base and J shed 0 bases, with 15 bases lying between them. In germline, CDR1 is MNHNS, CDR2 SASEGT. The CDR3 has 17 amino acids. CDR3: CASSEVGPFLYQETQYF. CDR3 bases: TGTGCCAGCAGTGAAGTTGGACCCTTTTTGTACCAAGAGACCCAGTACTTC.

This clonotype was picked up a small number of times. The chain has TRBV29-1 and TRBJ1-1; D might be TRBD1 (6 bases). The germline V gene encodes CDR1 SQVTM and CDR2 ANQGSEA. The V end was cut by 4 bases, the J end by 4 bases, with 10 bases between. This CDR3 contains 12 residues. CDR3 amino acids: CSVGLRGTEAFF. CDR3 nucleotide sequence: TGCAGCGTTGGGCTCAGGGGCACTGAAGCTTTCTTT.

J is TRBJ2-4 and V is TRBV20-1; unclear D gene. The germline gives CDR1 DFQATT, CDR2 SNEGSKA (reference sequence). The CDR3 length is 11 residues. The ends were cut back, 3 bases at V and 12 bases at J, with 12 bases in the middle. As DNA, the CDR3 is TGCAGTGCTAGGTCCCCCAACGCTCAGTACTTC. This gives the protein CSARSPNAQYF.

This clonotype was observed a few times. The CDR3 sequence is CASSIGVRDEQFF. Here the CDR3 DNA reads TGTGCCAGTAGTATCGGAGTACGCGATGAGCAGTTCTTC. The V call is TRBV19, the J call TRBJ2-1; D is uncertain. Trimming took off 3 bases at V and 8 bases at J, with 11 bases between the two ends. This CDR3 spans 13 amino acids. Germline assignment: CDR1 LNHDA and CDR2 SQIVND (reference sequence).

There are many counts of this clonotype. The chain joins TRBV4-1 to TRBJ2-7, with D unclear. CDR1 and CDR2 from the germline V gene are MGHRA and YSYEKL. V lost 5 bases and J lost 0, with 11 bases in between. The CDR3 spans 14 residues. This CDR3 reads CASSTVRSSYEQYF. CDR3 DNA sequence: TGCGCCAGCAGCACCGTCAGGAGCTCCTACGAGCAGTACTTC.

V is TRBV11-1 and J is TRBJ2-1, with TRBD1 identical over 8 bases. There are 15 residues in the CDR3. In germline, CDR1 is SGHAT, CDR2 FQDESV (reference sequence). The junction had 7 bases not matched to a gene; V was cut back by 1 base and J by 8 bases. The CDR3 DNA follows: TGTGCCAGCAGCTTAGTAGGACAGGGTGACGATGAGCAGTTCTTC. It codes for CASSLVGQGDDEQFF.

This clonotype appeared a few times. The chain is built from TRBV24-1 and TRBJ2-5; D is ambiguous. Germline values: CDR1 KGHDR, CDR2 SFDVKD. This CDR3 has 13 amino acids. V dropped 4 bases and J dropped 1 base, with 6 bases sitting between them. This chain's CDR3 is CATSDSSQETQYF. Written as DNA, the CDR3 is TGTGCCACCAGTGACAGTAGCCAAGAGACCCAGTACTTC.

The chain employs TRBV2 and TRBJ2-1; D may correspond to TRBD1 or TRBD2 (6 bases each). The V and J ends lost 1 base and 5 bases respectively, with 12 bases between them. The germline CDR1 and CDR2 sequences are SNHLY and FYNNEI. This CDR3 comprises 15 residues. The CDR3 here is CASSEGGAGDNEQFF. CDR3 sequence (DNA): TGTGCCAGCAGTGAAGGGGGGGCTGGGGACAATGAGCAGTTCTTC.